This entry concerns a single TCR beta chain. Its antigen is unknown. The PCR used 60 Vbeta and 13 Jbeta primers. Sequencing was performed with immunoSEQ multiplex PCR; in TCRdb, only in-frame clones are kept and a portion is missing. The table lists 140,000 to 150,000 clones, around 75% of them singletons. CDR3 length: 15 amino acids. Germline V gives CDR1 SGHTA, CDR2 FQGNSA. Germline trimming cut 2 bases from V and 3 bases from J; bases unmatched to any gene: 4. This specimen comes from a study of cytomegalovirus exposure and HLA in healthy donors. Background on the study: Findings of an earlier analysis included about 100 million unique TCR beta sequences from 190 million or so T cells. Broader study findings: What a later analysis showed was that several of the most significant clusters appeared linked to common viral pathogens. Immune exposure was documented only through CMV serostatus. Previously analyzed data showed that most TCR beta V segments were productive at a frequency of about 90% or about 30%.

V and J are TRBV7-2 and TRBJ2-7, with TRBD2 matching 10 bases. Sequencing was done on a sample of PBMCs. The TCR was taken from a woman in her thirties or forties in good health and CMV-seronegative. CDR3 bases: TGTGCCAGCAGCTTAACCGGACTAGCGGACTACGAGCAGTACTTC. It specifies CASSLTGLADYEQYF.